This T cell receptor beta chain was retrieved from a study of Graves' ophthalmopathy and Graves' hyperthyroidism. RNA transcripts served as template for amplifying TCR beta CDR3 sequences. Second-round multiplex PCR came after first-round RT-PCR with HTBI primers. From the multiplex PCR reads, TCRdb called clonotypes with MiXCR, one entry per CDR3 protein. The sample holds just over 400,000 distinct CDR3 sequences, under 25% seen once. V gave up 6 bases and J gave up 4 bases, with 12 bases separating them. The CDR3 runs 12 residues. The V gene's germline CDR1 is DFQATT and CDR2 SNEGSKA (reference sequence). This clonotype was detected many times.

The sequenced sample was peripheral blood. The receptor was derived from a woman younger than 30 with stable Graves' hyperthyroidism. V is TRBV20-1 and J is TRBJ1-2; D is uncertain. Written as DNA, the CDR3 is TGCAGTGCGCGCGGGATGAGCTATGGCTACACCTTC. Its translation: CSARGMSYGYTF.